The clone carrying this TCR beta chain was seen a few times. Its antigen is as yet unknown. Using a J-beta primer mix together with a sample-barcoded 5' primer, a second PCR was run for roughly 7 to 12 cycles. One entry per CDR3 protein, called by TCRdb with MiXCR from the 5' RACE reads. The sample includes about 1.5 million distinct CDR3 sequences, approximately 42% seen only once; the top ten take 4%. V lost 10 bases, J lost 3 bases, and 13 bases lay in between. The CDR3 is 13 amino acids. CDR1 is ENHRY and CDR2 is SYGVKD in the germline V gene. The data are from a study of blood T cells in healthy people across ages. General study results and limits: Long-lived donors had more naive CD4+ cells and higher diversity than aged donors. Unsorted PBMCs blocked a conclusive comparison of naive and antigen-experienced cells. Roughly linear declines in TCR beta diversity per million T cells occurred with age.

Peripheral blood samples of roughly 10 milliliters were drawn from each donor. The sequenced material came from blood. This clonotype was obtained from a woman between 18 and 29 years old in good health. This rearrangement joins TRBV10-3 to TRBJ2-1; the D call may be TRBD1 or TRBD2 (5 bases each). CDR3 sequence reads: CATTRDLYNEQFF. The CDR3 bases are TGTGCCACTACCCGGGACCTCTACAATGAGCAGTTCTTC.